The 17 T cell receptor beta chains reported below all come from one sample, sequenced in a study of spatial heterogeneity in lung cancer. TCRdb analysed the 5' RACE reads with MiXCR anew, one entry per CDR3 protein. The sample contains tens of thousands of distinct CDR3 sequences, under 6% of which appear only once. As to time point: sample taken at primary tumor resection. The input for sequencing was PBMCs, taken at surgery. The source is a male donor with early-stage non-small cell lung cancer.

There are many counts of this clonotype. The CDR3 spells CASSQAMGGNSGTDKETQYF. Here the CDR3 DNA reads TGTGCCAGCAGCCAGGCTATGGGGGGGAATTCCGGGACAGACAAAGAGACCCAGTACTTC. The chain links TRBV3-1 to TRBJ2-5; D might be TRBD1 or TRBD2, each matching 7 bases. The germline gives CDR1 LGHDT, CDR2 YNNKEL (reference sequence). Trimming took off 3 bases at V and 3 bases at J, with 29 bases between the two ends. This CDR3 has 20 residues.

This clonotype was recorded at least ten times. CDR3 DNA: TGTGCCATCAGCCCACGCCCCCTAGCGGGAGAGGAGGATACGCAGTATTTT. Encoded protein: CAISPRPLAGEEDTQYF. The chain is built from TRBV10-3 and TRBJ2-3; 10 bases map to TRBD2. The germline CDR1 and CDR2 sequences are ENHRY and SYGVKD. Trimming at V came to 6 bases and at J to 6 bases, leaving 15 bases not matched to a gene. The CDR3 contains 17 residues.

At least ten counts were recorded for this clonotype. This sequence joins TRBV27 and TRBJ1-2; TRBD1 matches 9 bases. The CDR3 consists of 13 residues. V gave up 5 bases and J gave up 8 bases; unmatched junction bases: 6. Germline loops: CDR1 MNHEY, CDR2 SMNVEV (reference sequence). The CDR3 sequence: CASSPWTGAGYTF. CDR3 sequence (DNA): TGTGCCAGCAGTCCCTGGACAGGGGCGGGCTACACCTTC.

The chain is built from TRBV28 and TRBJ2-7; 10 positions match TRBD2. Germline loops: CDR1 MDHEN, CDR2 SYDVKM. This CDR3 region has 15 residues. Unmatched junction bases numbered 5, after V lost 2 bases and J lost 4 bases. The CDR3 loop is CASSLLAGEGYEQYF. CDR3 DNA sequence: TGTGCCAGCAGTTTACTAGCGGGAGAAGGTTACGAGCAGTACTTC.

This clonotype was seen ten or more times. The chain is built from TRBV27 and TRBJ2-1, with D unclear. Trimming took 8 bases from V and 9 from J, leaving 8 bases between them. CDR3 length: 10 amino acids. Germline-derived CDR1 and CDR2 are MNHEY and SMNVEV (reference sequence). The CDR3 nucleotides are TGTGCCAGCGGCAGAACTGAGCAGTTCTTC. Protein product: CASGRTEQFF.

The sample holds many counts of this clonotype. The chain combines TRBV18 with TRBJ2-7; D might be TRBD2 (5 bases). The CDR3 runs to 16 residues. Trimming left V 1 base short and J 2 bases short, with 15 bases between. CDR1 and CDR2 (germline): KGHSH, LQKENI. CDR3 bases: TGTGCCAGCTCACCACGGGGAGCAGGTCCAACCTACGAGCAGTACTTC. It specifies CASSPRGAGPTYEQYF.

This clonotype was counted ten times or more. The chain recombines TRBV7-8 with TRBJ2-5, with D perhaps TRBD2 (7 bases). CDR3 length: 16 residues. Germline CDR1 SGHVS, CDR2 FQNEAQ. The V end was cut by 2 bases, the J end by 4 bases, with 17 bases between. For the CDR3, the DNA is TGTGCCAGCAGCTTAAGCCCTGGAGGGGGGGGAGAGACCCAGTACTTC. Protein product: CASSLSPGGGGETQYF.

This clonotype was detected many times. This rearrangement joins TRBV28 to TRBJ2-1; TRBD2 aligns across 7 bases. Trimming removed 7 bases from V and 6 bases from J; junction bases left unmatched: 9. The germline gives CDR1 MDHEN, CDR2 SYDVKM. This CDR3 has 14 residues. CDR3 in amino acids: CASTRTSSPNEQFF. In DNA, the CDR3 is TGTGCCAGCACCCGGACTAGTTCCCCCAATGAGCAGTTCTTC. Looking up the rest from reference TRBV28 and TRBJ2-1 gives the full variable domain: DVKVTQSSRYLVKRTGEKVFLECVQDMDHENMFWYRQDPGLGLRLIYFSYDVKMKEKGDIPEGYSVSREKKERFSLILESASTNQTSMYLCASTRTSSPNEQFFGPGTRLTVL.

The table lists this clonotype with many counts. The rearrangement joins TRBV7-9 to TRBJ1-5; D gene ambiguous. V lost 5 bases and J lost 0, with 8 bases in between. From germline, CDR1 is SEHNR and CDR2 FQNEAQ (reference sequence). CDR3 length: 14 amino acids. CDR3 nucleotides: TGTGCCAGCAGCCGTAGAGATAGCAATCAGCCCCAGCATTTT. Translated, it gives CASSRRDSNQPQHF.

This clonotype has a count of ten or more. The chain uses TRBV5-1 and TRBJ2-1; the D gene is possibly TRBD2 (5 bases). With 3 bases removed from V and 0 bases from J, the gap between germline ends came to 19 bases. The CDR3 has 18 residues. Looked up from germline, CDR1 is SGHRS and CDR2 is YFSETQ. The CDR3 DNA follows: TGCGCCAGCAGCTCGAACTGGGGTGGGAGCGGCTCCTACAATGAGCAGTTCTTC. This translates into CASSSNWGGSGSYNEQFF. Full variable domain (remainder filled in from reference TRBV5-1 and TRBJ2-1): KAGVTQTPRYLIKTRGQQVTLSCSPISGHRSVSWYQQTPGQGLQFLFEYFSETQRNKGNFPGRFSGRQFSNSRSEMNVSTLELGDSALYLCASSSNWGGSGSYNEQFFGPGTRLTVL.

In this sample, this clonotype turned up many times. The chain couples TRBV30 to TRBJ2-1; 8 bases match TRBD1. Germline loops: CDR1 GTSNPN, CDR2 SVGIG (reference sequence). V lost 0 bases to trimming and J lost 7 bases; unmatched junction nucleotides: 2. The CDR3 contains 13 residues. The CDR3 here is CAWSVDRANEQFF. The DNA of the CDR3 is TGTGCCTGGAGTGTGGACAGGGCAAATGAGCAGTTCTTC.

Ten or more counts support this clonotype. The chain combines TRBV5-1 with TRBJ2-2; D call uncertain. The CDR3 has 13 residues. V was shortened by 5 bases and J by 7 bases, with 12 bases between the two germline ends. Germline CDR1 reads SGHRS; CDR2 reads YFSETQ. The CDR3 coding sequence is TGCGCCAGCAGTCAGATCCAGGACGGGGAGCTGTTTTTT. It codes for CASSQIQDGELFF.

This clonotype has at least ten counts. The gene calls are TRBV12-3 or TRBV12-4 and TRBJ2-2; D might be TRBD2 (6 bases). Trimming took off 4 bases at V and 5 bases at J, with 17 bases between the two ends. This CDR3 region has 16 residues. The CDR3 nucleotides read TGTGCCAGCAGTTATAGCCCGTGGGGGACTACCGGGGAGCTGTTTTTT. Translation gives CASSYSPWGTTGELFF.

This clonotype was observed many times. This sequence joins TRBV7-9 and TRBJ2-5, with a possible D match to TRBD1 (6 bases). Trimming took off 4 bases at V and 3 bases at J, with 9 bases between the two ends. Germline CDR1 SEHNR, CDR2 FQNEAQ (reference sequence). This CDR3 contains 13 residues. CDR3 loop: CASSWPGEETQYF. The CDR3 DNA sequence: TGTGCCAGCAGCTGGCCAGGGGAAGAGACCCAGTACTTC. The entire variable domain, with the rest obtained from reference TRBV7-9 and TRBJ2-5, is as follows: DTGVSQNPRHKITKRGQNVTFRCDPISEHNRLYWYRQTLGQGPEFLTYFQNEAQLEKSRLLSDRFSAERPKGSFSTLEIQRTEQGDSAMYLCASSWPGEETQYFGPGTRLLVL.

This clonotype turned up a few times. This chain uses TRBV7-8 with TRBJ1-2, with TRBD1 identical over 7 bases. CDR3 length: 14 residues. V was pared by 5 bases and J by 11 bases, with 14 bases of the junction left unmatched. From germline, CDR1 is SGHVS and CDR2 FQNEAQ. The CDR3, as DNA: TGTGCCAGCAGCCACGGACAGGCCGTGGGGAGTTACACCTTC. Protein product: CASSHGQAVGSYTF.

This clonotype was counted ten times or more. The gene calls are TRBV1 and TRBJ2-1; the DNA was not compared with TRBD2, the D call given in the table. TRBV1 is recorded as a pseudogene. The CDR3 totals 16 residues. The CDR3 sequence is CTSSPARLVTRDEQFF. The CDR3 nucleotides are TGCACCAGCAGCCCGGCCCGACTAGTTACCCGGGATGAGCAGTTCTTC.

This clonotype has ten or more counts. The V and J genes are TRBV12-3 or TRBV12-4 and TRBJ2-1, with D tentatively TRBD2 (5 bases). This CDR3 spans 12 amino acids. Trimming removed 7 bases at V and 9 bases at J, with 13 bases between. CDR3 amino acids: CASTMGAGEQFF. The CDR3 nucleotides read TGTGCCAGCACGATGGGTGCGGGTGAGCAGTTCTTC.